This T cell receptor (beta chain) was identified in a study of beta chain features in type 1 diabetes. Turning to this clone: As yet, its antigen is unknown.

The investigators reverse transcribed all of the isolated RNA, so they sequenced expressed TCRB transcripts. Roughly 3.6 million reads was the average for naive, central memory and regulatory T cell samples. TCRdb's table, derived via immunoSEQ multiplex PCR, lists solely in-frame clones and lacks some. The data hold hundreds of thousands of clones, with around 9.9% observed a single time. A single heparinised draw of approximately 0.11 L on average was taken per donor. Regarding the study as a whole: When Type 1 diabetes patients were examined, their TCRB CDR3s proved moderately but significantly shorter in all four CD4+ subsets. Shorter templates might be favored by PCR, equally in patients and controls.

The ends were cut back, 7 bases at V and 5 bases at J, with 9 bases in the middle. Germline assignment: CDR1 LNHDA and CDR2 SQIVND (reference sequence). There are 12 residues in the CDR3. V and J are TRBV19 and TRBJ2-1, with no clear D. This receptor was identified in a man younger than 40 with type 1 diabetes. Sequencing input: naive CD4+ T cells from blood. CDR3 DNA sequence: TGTGCCAGTACCAGAAATGACAATGAGCAGTTCTTC. The encoded protein is CASTRNDNEQFF.